A selection of T cell receptor beta chains follows, all from one sample in a study of blood T cell repertoires in COVID-19. TCRdb keeps only in-frame clones here, not all; method: immunoSEQ multiplex PCR. The sample has 97,000 or so clones, approximately 81% seen once; the top ten hold approximately 4%. What was sequenced was peripheral blood. The source is a man aged 60-69 years with acute or convalescent COVID-19. The CDR3 runs from the conserved cysteine through the conserved F or W. The order of the fields is CDR3 length, clone size, V gene, J gene, D gene, CDR3 protein, CDR3 DNA. D genes are given only for firm matches. Clone size is stated in some rows and not others, as once, few, many or a class when expanded.

length: 17; size: NA; V: TRBV10-3; J: TRBJ2-1; D: NA; CDR3: CAISESLTTPGYNEQFF; DNA: TGTGCCATCAGTGAGTCCTTGACAACCCCCGGCTACAATGAGCAGTTCTTC
length: 13; size: once; V: TRBV24-1; J: TRBJ2-3; D: NA; CDR3: CATSDRRTDTQYF; DNA: TGTGCCACCAGTGACAGGAGGACAGATACGCAGTATTTT
length: 14; size: NA; V: TRBV5-6; J: TRBJ1-2; D: NA; CDR3: CASSFSGTAYGYTF; DNA: TGTGCCAGCAGCTTCTCTGGGACTGCCTATGGCTACACCTTC
length: 15; size: NA; V: TRBV10-2; J: TRBJ2-5; D: NA; CDR3: CASSVGGGFQETQYF; DNA: TGCGCCAGCAGTGTAGGGGGGGGATTCCAAGAGACCCAGTACTTC
length: 16; size: NA; V: TRBV9; J: TRBJ2-6; D: TRBD1; CDR3: CASSPQGDLWANVLTF; DNA: TGTGCCAGCAGCCCGCAGGGGGACCTCTGGGCCAACGTCCTGACTTTC
length: 15; size: NA; V: TRBV4-2; J: TRBJ2-1; D: NA; CDR3: CASSQEVGYYNEQFF; DNA: TGTGCCAGCAGCCAAGAAGTCGGTTACTACAATGAGCAGTTCTTC
length: 12; size: few; V: TRBV30; J: TRBJ1-2; D: NA; CDR3: CAWTDSDYGYTF; DNA: TGTGCCTGGACTGACAGCGATTATGGCTACACCTTC
length: 14; size: NA; V: TRBV29-1; J: TRBJ2-1; D: NA; CDR3: CSVVGRVGYNEQFF; DNA: TGCAGCGTTGTGGGCAGGGTAGGGTACAATGAGCAGTTCTTC
length: 14; size: NA; V: TRBV19; J: TRBJ1-4; D: TRBD1; CDR3: CASSQGTGDEKLFF; DNA: TGTGCCAGTAGCCAAGGGACAGGGGATGAAAAACTGTTTTTT
length: 16; size: NA; V: TRBV7-8; J: TRBJ2-5; D: TRBD1; CDR3: CASSLAGGGSFGTQYF; DNA: TGTGCCAGCAGCTTAGCAGGGGGCGGATCCTTTGGGACCCAGTACTTC
length: 15; size: NA; V: TRBV6-5; J: TRBJ1-5; D: NA; CDR3: CASRPPGAPNQPQHF; DNA: TGTGCCAGCAGACCGCCAGGGGCTCCCAATCAGCCCCAGCATTTT
length: 16; size: NA; V: TRBV7-9; J: TRBJ2-3; D: NA; CDR3: CASSENREPSTDTQYF; DNA: TGTGCCAGCAGCGAAAACCGGGAACCCAGCACAGATACGCAGTATTTT
length: 12; size: NA; V: TRBV6-5; J: TRBJ1-5; D: NA; CDR3: CASSSTGEPQHF; DNA: TGTGCCAGCAGCTCTACAGGCGAGCCCCAGCATTTT
length: 14; size: NA; V: TRBV19; J: TRBJ1-5; D: TRBD1; CDR3: CASSEDRGLWPQHF; DNA: TGTGCCAGTAGTGAGGACAGGGGGCTATGGCCCCAGCATTTT
length: 15; size: NA; V: TRBV24-1; J: TRBJ1-3; D: TRBD1; CDR3: CATIKPGQGGNTIYF; DNA: TGTGCCACCATTAAACCGGGACAGGGAGGAAACACCATATATTTT
length: 15; size: NA; V: TRBV10-3; J: TRBJ2-3; D: TRBD2; CDR3: CAIKRAGGGADTQYF; DNA: TGTGCCATCAAACGTGCAGGCGGGGGGGCAGATACGCAGTATTTT
length: 15; size: NA; V: TRBV27; J: TRBJ1-6; D: NA; CDR3: CASGIRGLGNSPLHF; DNA: TGTGCCAGCGGGATTAGGGGGTTGGGGAATTCACCCCTCCACTTT
length: 15; size: NA; V: TRBV19; J: TRBJ2-6; D: TRBD1; CDR3: CATRTGSSGANVLTF; DNA: TGTGCCACCCGGACAGGTTCCTCTGGGGCCAACGTCCTGACTTTC
length: 15; size: NA; V: TRBV28; J: TRBJ1-5; D: NA; CDR3: CASSLWGANNQPQHF; DNA: TGTGCCAGCAGTTTATGGGGGGCGAACAATCAGCCCCAGCATTTT
length: 15; size: NA; V: TRBV9; J: TRBJ1-1; D: TRBD1; CDR3: CASSAYGQGSTEAFF; DNA: TGTGCCAGCAGCGCTTATGGACAGGGAAGTACTGAAGCTTTCTTT
length: 15; size: NA; V: TRBV5-8; J: TRBJ2-5; D: NA; CDR3: CASSHEQGRQETQYF; DNA: TGTGCCAGCAGCCACGAACAGGGCCGCCAAGAGACCCAGTACTTC
length: 11; size: few; V: TRBV6-5; J: TRBJ1-5; D: NA; CDR3: CAGRCNQPQHF; DNA: TGTGCCGGGAGGTGCAATCAGCCCCAGCATTTT
length: 15; size: NA; V: TRBV5-1; J: TRBJ2-5; D: NA; CDR3: CASSLGTGGGETQYF; DNA: TGCGCCAGCAGCCTGGGGACAGGCGGGGGGGAGACCCAGTACTTC
length: 13; size: NA; V: TRBV19; J: TRBJ1-1; D: NA; CDR3: CASSLTVNTEAFF; DNA: TGTGCCAGTAGCTTGACAGTGAACACTGAAGCTTTCTTT
length: 14; size: NA; V: TRBV6-1; J: TRBJ2-7; D: NA; CDR3: CASSATQGMHEQYF; DNA: TGTGCCAGCAGTGCGACTCAGGGGATGCACGAGCAGTACTTC
length: 15; size: NA; V: TRBV6-6; J: TRBJ2-6; D: NA; CDR3: CASRLPGSGANVLTF; DNA: TGTGCCAGCAGACTACCGGGCTCTGGGGCCAACGTCCTGACTTTC
length: 16; size: NA; V: TRBV9; J: TRBJ2-1; D: NA; CDR3: CASSQGGTGFDNEQFF; DNA: TGTGCCAGCAGCCAAGGGGGAACAGGGTTCGACAATGAGCAGTTCTTC
length: 12; size: NA; V: TRBV24-1; J: TRBJ2-3; D: NA; CDR3: CATRGITDTQYF; DNA: TGTGCCACCCGGGGGATCACAGATACGCAGTATTTT
length: 16; size: NA; V: TRBV18; J: TRBJ1-1; D: TRBD1; CDR3: CASSPFFQGDDTEAFF; DNA: TGTGCCAGCTCACCGTTCTTCCAGGGGGATGACACTGAAGCTTTCTTT
length: 14; size: NA; V: TRBV19; J: TRBJ2-5; D: NA; CDR3: CASSLVAQDETQYF; DNA: TGTGCCAGTAGCCTAGTCGCCCAAGATGAGACCCAGTACTTC
length: 14; size: NA; V: TRBV10-2; J: TRBJ1-6; D: NA; CDR3: CASSESGDYSPLHF; DNA: TGCGCCAGCAGTGAATCCGGAGATTATTCACCCCTCCACTTT
length: 15; size: once; V: TRBV10-3; J: TRBJ2-5; D: TRBD2; CDR3: CAISAASGSGETQYF; DNA: TGTGCCATCAGTGCAGCTAGCGGGAGTGGAGAGACCCAGTACTTC
length: 15; size: NA; V: TRBV5-1; J: TRBJ2-5; D: TRBD1; CDR3: CASSIQDRGQETQYF; DNA: TGCGCCAGCAGCATTCAGGACAGGGGTCAGGAGACCCAGTACTTC